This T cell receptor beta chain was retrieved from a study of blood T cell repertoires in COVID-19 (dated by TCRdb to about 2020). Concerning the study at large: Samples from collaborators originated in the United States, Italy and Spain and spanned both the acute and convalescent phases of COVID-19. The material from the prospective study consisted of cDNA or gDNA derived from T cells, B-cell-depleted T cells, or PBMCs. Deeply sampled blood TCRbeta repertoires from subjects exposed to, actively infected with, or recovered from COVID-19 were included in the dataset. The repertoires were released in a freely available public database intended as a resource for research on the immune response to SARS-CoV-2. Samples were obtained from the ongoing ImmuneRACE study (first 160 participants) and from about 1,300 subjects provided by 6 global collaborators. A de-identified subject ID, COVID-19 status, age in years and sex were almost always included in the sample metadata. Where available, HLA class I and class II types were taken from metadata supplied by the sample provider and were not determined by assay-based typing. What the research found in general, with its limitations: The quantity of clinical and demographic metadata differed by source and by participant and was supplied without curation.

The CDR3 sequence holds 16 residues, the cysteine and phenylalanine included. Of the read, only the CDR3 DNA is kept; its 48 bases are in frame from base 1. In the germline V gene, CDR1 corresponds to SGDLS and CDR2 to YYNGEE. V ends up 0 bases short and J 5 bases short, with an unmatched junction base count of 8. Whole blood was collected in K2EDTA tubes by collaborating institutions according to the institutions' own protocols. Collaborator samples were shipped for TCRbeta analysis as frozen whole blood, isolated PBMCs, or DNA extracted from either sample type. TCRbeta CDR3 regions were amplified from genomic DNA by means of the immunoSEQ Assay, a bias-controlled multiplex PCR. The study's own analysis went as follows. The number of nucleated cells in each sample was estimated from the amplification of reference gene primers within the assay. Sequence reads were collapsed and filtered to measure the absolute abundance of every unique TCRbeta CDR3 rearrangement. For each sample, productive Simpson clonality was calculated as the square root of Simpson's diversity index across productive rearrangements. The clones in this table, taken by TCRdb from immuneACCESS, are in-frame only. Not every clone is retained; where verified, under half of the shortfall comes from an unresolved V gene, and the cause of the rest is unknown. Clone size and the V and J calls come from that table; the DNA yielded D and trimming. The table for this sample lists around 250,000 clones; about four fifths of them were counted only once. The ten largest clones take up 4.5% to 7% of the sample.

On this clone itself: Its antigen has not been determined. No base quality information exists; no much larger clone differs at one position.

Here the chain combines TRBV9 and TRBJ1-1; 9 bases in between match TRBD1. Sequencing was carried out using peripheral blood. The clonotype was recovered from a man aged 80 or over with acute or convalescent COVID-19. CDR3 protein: CASSVDGTGMRTEAFF. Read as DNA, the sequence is TGTGCCAGCAGCGTAGACGGGACAGGGATGAGGACTGAAGCTTTCTTT.